A single sample gave rise to the 5 T cell receptor beta chains below, sequenced in a study of neoadjuvant anti-PD-1 for oral cavity cancer. Here immunoSEQ multiplex PCR was the method, and the copy in TCRdb shows in-frame clones only, minus some. The table shows 75,000 to 100,000 clones, with roughly 80% occurring only once. Specimen: PBMCs, collected before nivolumab (anti-PD-1) treatment. The receptors were gathered from a person aged 40 to 85 with oral cavity squamous cell carcinoma.

The rearrangement joins TRBV6-1 to TRBJ1-3; perhaps TRBD1 as D (6 bases). Germline V gives CDR1 MNHNS, CDR2 SASEGT. V was trimmed by 1 base and J by 8 bases, leaving 15 bases between them. The CDR3 consists of 15 residues. CDR3 amino acids: CASSEGGPRTDTIYF. The CDR3 DNA reads TGTGCCAGCAGTGAAGGGGGGCCACGGACGGACACCATATATTTT.

The chain joins TRBV25-1 to TRBJ1-2, with D maybe TRBD1 (6 bases). V lost 6 bases and J 0 bases, leaving 8 bases between the germline ends. The CDR3 sequence is 13 residues long. CDR1 is MGHDK, CDR2 SYGVNS, per germline. The CDR3 here is CASSGQSNYGYTF. The CDR3 nucleotides read TGTGCCAGCAGCGGACAGTCTAACTATGGCTACACCTTC.

The chain carries TRBV19 and TRBJ2-2; perhaps TRBD1 as D (5 bases). The CDR3 runs to 15 residues. Between the trimmed V and J ends, which lost 3 bases and 1 base, there was a span of 9 bases. Germline CDR1 reads LNHDA; CDR2 reads SQIVND (reference sequence). The CDR3 DNA sequence: TGTGCCAGTAGTATCAGACAGAGGAACACCGGGGAGCTGTTTTTT. This gives the protein CASSIRQRNTGELFF.

The rearrangement links TRBV27 to TRBJ1-5, with unresolved D. The germline V gene encodes CDR1 MNHEY and CDR2 SMNVEV (reference sequence). CDR3 length equals 14 residues. V was shortened by 2 bases and J by 2 bases, with 7 bases between the two germline ends. The CDR3 DNA is TGTGCCAGCAGTTTAAATAGTGGCAATCAGCCCCAGCATTTT. This translates into CASSLNSGNQPQHF.

V is TRBV28 and J is TRBJ1-3, with 8 bases fitting TRBD1. CDR1 is MDHEN, CDR2 SYDVKM, per germline. With V trimmed by 1 base and J by 4 bases, 9 bases remained unmatched. The CDR3 runs 17 residues. The CDR3 coding sequence is TGTGCCAGCAGTTTATCGCAGGGGGCTCCTTCCGGAAACACCATATATTTT. It translates to CASSLSQGAPSGNTIYF.